What follows are 25 T cell receptor beta chains derived from one specimen sequenced in a study of cytomegalovirus exposure and HLA in healthy donors. PCR was performed using 60 Vbeta and 13 Jbeta primers. Clones were sequenced by immunoSEQ multiplex PCR, and TCRdb holds only the in-frame ones, with some missing. The sample holds approximately 120,000 clones. Sequencing used PBMCs. The receptors derive from a man aged 40-49 years in good health and CMV-seronegative.

The V gene is TRBV5-6, the J gene TRBJ1-2; TRBD1 might be the D (5 bases). Trimming left V 0 bases short and J 4 bases short, with 13 bases between. Germline values: CDR1 SGHDT, CDR2 YYEEEE. The CDR3 is made up of 15 amino acids. The CDR3 spells CASSLVGGEGYGYTF. CDR3 sequence (DNA): TGTGCCAGCAGCTTGGTTGGAGGGGAGGGCTATGGCTACACCTTC.

This chain connects TRBV30 to TRBJ1-1; possibly TRBD1 for D (6 bases). V gave up 6 bases and J gave up 0 bases, with 8 bases separating them. This CDR3 spans 12 amino acids. Germline values: CDR1 GTSNPN, CDR2 SVGIG (reference sequence). CDR3 protein: CACGQLNTEAFF. The CDR3 DNA reads as TGTGCCTGCGGACAGCTGAACACTGAAGCTTTCTTT.

The chain couples TRBV7-2 to TRBJ1-2; D is unclear. The germline gives CDR1 SGHTA, CDR2 FQGNSA. The CDR3 loop spans 16 amino acids. The ends were cut back, 2 bases at V and 4 bases at J, with 17 bases in the middle. In DNA, the CDR3 is TGTGCCAGCAGCTTAACTCCTCCCCTCCAGGCCTATGGCTACACCTTC. Translating it yields CASSLTPPLQAYGYTF.

The J gene is TRBJ2-7, the V gene TRBV28; 8 bases line up with TRBD1. Losses at the gene ends were 2 bases for V and 6 bases for J; bases not matched to a gene: 9. The CDR3 contains 15 residues. The germline V gene has CDR1 MDHEN and CDR2 SYDVKM. CDR3 nucleotides: TGTGCCAGCAGTTTAGCGTTCAGGGGGCGCGGCGAGCAGTACTTC. Translated: CASSLAFRGRGEQYF. Together with reference TRBV28 and TRBJ2-7, the CDR3 gives the full variable domain: DVKVTQSSRYLVKRTGEKVFLECVQDMDHENMFWYRQDPGLGLRLIYFSYDVKMKEKGDIPEGYSVSREKKERFSLILESASTNQTSMYLCASSLAFRGRGEQYFGPGTRLTVT.

V gene TRBV4-2 combines with J gene TRBJ2-1, with TRBD2 as a possible D gene (7 bases). Trimming shortened V by 6 bases and J by 7 bases, and 16 bases separated the two germline ends. The CDR3 consists of 14 residues. Germline-derived CDR1 and CDR2 are LGHNA and YNFKEQ. The CDR3 sequence is CASRSLGGTNEQFF. DNA for the CDR3: TGTGCCAGCAGATCGTTGGGAGGGACAAATGAGCAGTTCTTC.

CDR3 nucleotide sequence: TGTGCCAGCAGCCCCCAAACAGGGGCGTACGAGCAGTACTTC. Amino acid sequence: CASSPQTGAYEQYF. V and J are TRBV7-6 and TRBJ2-7; 7 bases match TRBD1. Looked up from germline, CDR1 is SGHVS and CDR2 is FNYEAQ. J gave up 4 bases and V 5 bases, and 8 bases lay outside the gene matches. CDR3 length: 14 amino acids.

The chain recombines TRBV19 with TRBJ1-4; D is unclear. Germline-derived CDR1 and CDR2 are LNHDA and SQIVND (reference sequence). This CDR3 contains 13 residues. The germline V and J ends were trimmed by 6 bases and 7 bases, with 12 bases remaining between them. CDR3: CASRRRTGEKLFF. CDR3 nucleotides: TGTGCCAGTAGACGGAGGACGGGTGAAAAACTGTTTTTT.

The J gene is TRBJ2-2, the V gene TRBV19; D perhaps matches TRBD1 (5 bases). The CDR3 length is 14 residues. V was clipped by 4 bases and J by 2 bases, with 8 bases between them. Germline V gives CDR1 LNHDA, CDR2 SQIVND (reference sequence). This CDR3 is CASSTGSNTGELFF. DNA of the CDR3: TGTGCCAGTAGTACAGGGTCCAACACCGGGGAGCTGTTTTTT.

V gene TRBV9 combines with J gene TRBJ1-4; the D is unclear. The CDR3 runs to 15 residues. Germline V CDR1 and CDR2: SGDLS, YYNGEE. Trimming cost V 0 bases and J 7 bases, with 13 bases left between them. CDR3 sequence reads: CASSVGGSGGEKLFF. CDR3 DNA sequence: TGTGCCAGCAGCGTAGGGGGTTCAGGAGGTGAAAAACTGTTTTTT.

The rearrangement links TRBV11-2 to TRBJ2-2; 7 bases are shared with TRBD1. The V gene's germline CDR1 is SGHAT and CDR2 FQNNGV. The CDR3 spans 16 residues. With 2 bases clipped from V and 1 base from J, the junction kept 4 bases outside the gene matches. CDR3 amino acids: CASSLMWTGNTGELFF. The CDR3 DNA sequence: TGTGCCAGCAGCTTAATGTGGACAGGGAACACCGGGGAGCTGTTTTTT.

The chain uses TRBV21-1 and TRBJ2-1; the DNA was not used to check the table's D call, TRBD2. TRBV21-1 has pseudogene status. The CDR3 covers 15 residues. The CDR3 nucleotides are TGTGCCAGCAGCAGAGGGACTAGCGGGAAGAATGAGCAGTTCTTC. This sequence encodes CASSRGTSGKNEQFF.

This chain joins TRBV11-2 and TRBJ2-6; TRBD2 might be the D (5 bases). This CDR3 contains 16 residues. The germline CDR1 and CDR2 sequences are SGHAT and FQNNGV. Trimming took off 0 bases at V and 0 bases at J, with 6 bases between the two ends. CDR3 in amino acids: CASSLDRGSGANVLTF. CDR3 DNA sequence: TGTGCCAGCAGCTTAGATCGGGGCTCTGGGGCCAACGTCCTGACTTTC.

V and J are TRBV5-4 and TRBJ1-2; D may be TRBD1 (6 bases). The CDR3 has 13 residues. Germline loops: CDR1 SGHNT, CDR2 YYREEE (reference sequence). V was cut by 7 bases and J by 2 bases, with 12 bases left in between. CDR3 nucleotide sequence: TGTGCCAGCGGGTCGAGGGGGAACTATGGCTACACCTTC. Protein product: CASGSRGNYGYTF.

The chain carries TRBV28 and TRBJ2-2; 11 bases are a match to TRBD1. Germline V gene data show CDR1 as MDHEN and CDR2 as SYDVKM. The junction had 3 bases not matched to a gene; V was cut back by 3 bases and J by 6 bases. The CDR3 extends over 15 amino acids. CDR3: CASSFRDRGSGELFF. CDR3 bases: TGTGCCAGCAGTTTCCGGGACAGGGGGTCCGGGGAGCTGTTTTTT.

This sequence joins TRBV29-1 and TRBJ2-5; 10 bases are a match to TRBD2. The V and J ends lost 4 bases and 6 bases, in that order; junction bases with no gene match: 2. Looked up from germline, CDR1 is SQVTM and CDR2 is ANQGSEA. The CDR3 totals 12 residues. DNA of the CDR3: TGCAGCGTTGGAGCGGGAGGGCAGACCCAGTACTTC. The encoded protein is CSVGAGGQTQYF.

The chain joins TRBV7-9 to TRBJ1-2; D gene ambiguous. Germline assignment: CDR1 SEHNR and CDR2 FQNEAQ (reference sequence). With 5 bases removed from V and 0 bases from J, the gap between germline ends came to 10 bases. The length of the CDR3 is 14 residues. The CDR3 DNA reads as TGTGCCAGCAGCCCCCCGGGTACTAACTATGGCTACACCTTC. Translation: CASSPPGTNYGYTF. Full variable domain (missing parts from reference TRBV7-9 and TRBJ1-2): DTGVSQNPRHKITKRGQNVTFRCDPISEHNRLYWYRQTLGQGPEFLTYFQNEAQLEKSRLLSDRFSAERPKGSFSTLEIQRTEQGDSAMYLCASSPPGTNYGYTFGSGTRLTVV.

This rearrangement joins TRBV29-1 to TRBJ1-2; TRBD1 aligns across 8 bases. The CDR3 is made up of 13 amino acids. Germline V gene sequence: CDR1 SQVTM, CDR2 ANQGSEA. Trimming cost V 1 base and J 8 bases; bases outside gene matches: 6. CDR3 protein: CSVEAQGARGYTF. DNA for the CDR3: TGCAGCGTTGAAGCCCAGGGGGCTAGAGGCTACACCTTC.

The V and J genes are TRBV7-2 and TRBJ2-7; 9 bases are shared with TRBD1. This CDR3 spans 18 amino acids. Germline-derived CDR1 and CDR2 are SGHTA and FQGNSA. V trimming: 1 base; J trimming: 1 base; junction bases outside the gene matches: 11. The DNA for the CDR3 is TGTGCCAGCAGCTTAGGTTATAGGGTAGGACAGGGGTCCTACGAGCAGTACTTC. This gives the protein CASSLGYRVGQGSYEQYF.

The rearrangement links TRBV6-5 to TRBJ2-1; D may be TRBD2 (5 bases). The V end lost 6 bases, the J end lost 7 bases, and 19 bases lay between the germline ends. The length of the CDR3 is 15 residues. Germline V gives CDR1 MNHEY, CDR2 SVGAGI. CDR3 loop: CASRPYRTARNEQFF. CDR3 nucleotides: TGTGCCAGCAGACCCTATAGGACTGCTAGGAATGAGCAGTTCTTC.

V and J are TRBV5-1 and TRBJ2-7, with 10 bases matching TRBD2. The CDR3 length is 15 residues. Germline CDR1 is SGHRS and CDR2 is YFSETQ. The J segment lost 3 bases and the V segment lost 3 bases, leaving 6 bases of the junction unmatched. The CDR3 region is CASSSRTSGRYEQYF. The CDR3 coding sequence is TGCGCCAGCAGCTCGCGGACTAGCGGCCGCTACGAGCAGTACTTC.

CDR3 residues: CASSLHGELGETQYF. In nucleotides, the CDR3 is TGCGCCAGCAGCTTGCATGGGGAGCTCGGGGAGACCCAGTACTTC. The gene calls are TRBV5-1 and TRBJ2-5; weak D call: TRBD2 (5 bases). This CDR3 is 15 amino acids long. The germline V gene encodes CDR1 SGHRS and CDR2 YFSETQ. Trimming took 1 base from V and 5 from J, leaving 15 bases between them.

The chain couples TRBV18 to TRBJ2-7; 9 bases fit TRBD1. With V trimmed by 0 bases and J by 1 base, 4 bases remained unmatched. The germline V gene encodes CDR1 KGHSH and CDR2 LQKENI. The CDR3 consists of 16 residues. CDR3 sequence (DNA): TGTGCCAGCTCACCACCCGGGACAGGGAAATCCTACGAGCAGTACTTC. It encodes CASSPPGTGKSYEQYF.

The V gene is TRBV27, the J gene TRBJ2-7, with 8 bases fitting TRBD1. V trimming: 4 bases; J trimming: 3 bases; junction bases outside the gene matches: 5. The CDR3 totals 14 residues. Germline assignment: CDR1 MNHEY and CDR2 SMNVEV (reference sequence). The CDR3 coding sequence is TGTGCCAGCAGTTATGGACAGGGAGGCTACGAGCAGTACTTC. Translation: CASSYGQGGYEQYF.

This sequence joins TRBV7-3 and TRBJ2-3, with 10 bases matching TRBD2. J lost 4 bases, V lost 5 bases, and 3 bases had no gene match. CDR3 size: 14 residues. Germline V gene sequence: CDR1 SGHTA, CDR2 FQGTGA. CDR3 in amino acids: CASSLGTSADTQYF. CDR3 DNA sequence: TGTGCCAGCAGCCTTGGGACTAGCGCAGATACGCAGTATTTT.

The rearrangement links TRBV27 to TRBJ2-3; maybe TRBD2 (5 bases). V was trimmed by 4 bases and J by 2 bases, leaving 10 bases between them. The CDR3 runs to 14 residues. The germline V gene has CDR1 MNHEY and CDR2 SMNVEV (reference sequence). The CDR3 loop reads CASSYSGPTDTQYF. The CDR3 region has the DNA TGTGCCAGCAGTTACAGCGGACCCACAGATACGCAGTATTTT.